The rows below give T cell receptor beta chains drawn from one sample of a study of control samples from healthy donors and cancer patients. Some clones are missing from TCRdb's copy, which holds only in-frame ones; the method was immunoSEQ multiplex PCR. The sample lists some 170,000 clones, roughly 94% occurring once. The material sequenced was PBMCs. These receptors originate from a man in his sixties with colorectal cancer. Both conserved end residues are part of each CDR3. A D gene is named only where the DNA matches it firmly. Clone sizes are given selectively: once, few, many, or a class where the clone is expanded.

DNA: TGTGCCACCCGGGACAGGGTGAGGGAGACCCAGTACTTC
CDR3: CATRDRVRETQYF
V: TRBV19
D: TRBD1
size: -
J: TRBJ2-5

DNA: TGCAGCGTTCAGGGGGACAGTAATACGCAGTATTTT
CDR3: CSVQGDSNTQYF
V: TRBV29-1
D: TRBD1
size: -
J: TRBJ2-3

DNA: TGTGCCAGCAGTGAATACGACAGGGCTAAGCCCCAGCATTTT
CDR3: CASSEYDRAKPQHF
V: TRBV25-1
D: TRBD1
size: -
J: TRBJ1-5

DNA: TGTGCCAGTAGCCGACAGGGAGAGCCTGAGGAGACCCAGTACTTC
CDR3: CASSRQGEPEETQYF
V: TRBV19
D: TRBD1
size: -
J: TRBJ2-5

DNA: TGTGCCAGCAGTGCGGAGTATGGCTACACCTTC
CDR3: CASSAEYGYTF
V: TRBV12-3/TRBV12-4
D: -
size: -
J: TRBJ1-2

DNA: TGTGCCAGCAGCCTCCTAGCGGGGGGAGATTACGAGCAGTACTTC
CDR3: CASSLLAGGDYEQYF
V: TRBV5-4
D: TRBD2
size: once
J: TRBJ2-7

DNA: TGCGCCAGCAGCCCGGGGACCAATCAAGAGACCCAGTACTTC
CDR3: CASSPGTNQETQYF
V: TRBV5-1
D: -
size: -
J: TRBJ2-5

DNA: TGTGCCAGCAGTCAGACTCTGTCTCCAGATACGCAGTATTTT
CDR3: CASSQTLSPDTQYF
V: TRBV27
D: -
size: -
J: TRBJ2-3

DNA: TGTGCCACCAGCGCGGGAGGGTTTGATTCCTTCGCGAACACCGGGGAGCTGTTTTTT
CDR3: CATSAGGFDSFANTGELFF
V: TRBV15
D: TRBD2
size: -
J: TRBJ2-2

DNA: TGTGCCAGCAGCAAGGACAGGGCTTACAATCAGCCCCAGCATTTT
CDR3: CASSKDRAYNQPQHF
V: TRBV2
D: TRBD1
size: -
J: TRBJ1-5

DNA: TGTGCCAGCAGTGAAGCAAATTATTGGCAGGGCCCCGGTCAGCCCCAGCATTTT
CDR3: CASSEANYWQGPGQPQHF
V: TRBV6-1
D: -
size: -
J: TRBJ1-5

DNA: TGTGCCAGCAGTTACGGCAGGGGAATAAGCTATGGCTACACCTTC
CDR3: CASSYGRGISYGYTF
V: TRBV6-2/TRBV6-3
D: -
size: once
J: TRBJ1-2

DNA: TGTGCCAGCAGCGGACTAGCGGGGGGGCGATCCTACAATGAGCAGTTCTTC
CDR3: CASSGLAGGRSYNEQFF
V: TRBV9
D: TRBD2
size: -
J: TRBJ2-1

DNA: TGTGCCAGCAGCTTGGGACTTAACTATGGCTACACCTTC
CDR3: CASSLGLNYGYTF
V: TRBV7-8
D: -
size: -
J: TRBJ1-2

DNA: TGTGCCAGCAGTTTAGTAGAGGGCTACACCTTC
CDR3: CASSLVEGYTF
V: TRBV12-3/TRBV12-4
D: -
size: -
J: TRBJ1-2

DNA: TGTGCCAGCAGTCGGGTAGTTGGTGATGAAAAACTGTTTTTT
CDR3: CASSRVVGDEKLFF
V: TRBV2
D: -
size: -
J: TRBJ1-4

DNA: TGTGCCAGAAGCCTGGGACAGATCACAGATACGCAGTATTTT
CDR3: CARSLGQITDTQYF
V: TRBV5-3
D: TRBD1
size: -
J: TRBJ2-3

DNA: TGTGCCAGTAGTATAATGGGGGTGACAGACCACATGAACACTGAAGCTTTCTTT
CDR3: CASSIMGVTDHMNTEAFF
V: TRBV19
D: -
size: -
J: TRBJ1-1

DNA: TGTGCCAGTAGTGACGGGACTAGCGGGGTGGAGACCCAGTACTTC
CDR3: CASSDGTSGVETQYF
V: TRBV19
D: TRBD2
size: -
J: TRBJ2-5

DNA: TGCGCCAGCAGCTTGGTGTCTAGCGGGGGCCCTAACACCGGGGAGCTGTTTTTT
CDR3: CASSLVSSGGPNTGELFF
V: TRBV5-1
D: TRBD2
size: -
J: TRBJ2-2

DNA: TGTGCCAGCAGCCAACTGATCTCTGGAAACACCATATATTTT
CDR3: CASSQLISGNTIYF
V: TRBV3-1/TRBV3-2
D: -
size: -
J: TRBJ1-3

DNA: TGTGCCAGCAGCACGGGTACAGGAATCGGCGGCTACACCTTC
CDR3: CASSTGTGIGGYTF
V: TRBV3-1/TRBV3-2
D: -
size: -
J: TRBJ1-2

DNA: TGTGCCACCAGTGACTTGGGACAGGATAACACCGGGGAGCTGTTTTTT
CDR3: CATSDLGQDNTGELFF
V: TRBV24-1
D: TRBD1
size: many
J: TRBJ2-2

DNA: TGTGCCAGCAGACCTCGGACAGGAAGTAACTATGGCTACACCTTC
CDR3: CASRPRTGSNYGYTF
V: TRBV6-2/TRBV6-3
D: TRBD1
size: once
J: TRBJ1-2

DNA: TGTGCCAGCAGCTCACAGACAGGGGCCGGAGATACGCAGTATTTT
CDR3: CASSSQTGAGDTQYF
V: TRBV5-4
D: TRBD1
size: -
J: TRBJ2-3

DNA: TGTGCCAGTATGTTCCAGTTCCCTTCAAAGCCTGAAGCTTTCTTT
CDR3: CASMFQFPSKPEAFF
V: TRBV19
D: -
size: -
J: TRBJ1-1

DNA: TGTGCCAGCAGTTTACAGGGATTGACTGAAGCTTTCTTT
CDR3: CASSLQGLTEAFF
V: TRBV6-2/TRBV6-3
D: -
size: -
J: TRBJ1-1

DNA: TGTGCCAGCAGCTTAGGGGGTGGATCGGCTTTCTTT
CDR3: CASSLGGGSAFF
V: TRBV11-2
D: -
size: -
J: TRBJ1-1

DNA: TGTGCCAGCAGTGCCCGGGGGGATAGCAATCAGCCCCAGCATTTT
CDR3: CASSARGDSNQPQHF
V: TRBV6-6
D: -
size: -
J: TRBJ1-5

DNA: TGTGCCAGCAGGGAACAGGGAGGAGGTGAAGCTTTCTTT
CDR3: CASREQGGGEAFF
V: TRBV12-3/TRBV12-4
D: -
size: -
J: TRBJ1-1

DNA: TGTGCCAGCAGTAGCCGGGACAGCTACGAGCAGTACTTC
CDR3: CASSSRDSYEQYF
V: TRBV6-2/TRBV6-3
D: TRBD1
size: -
J: TRBJ2-7

DNA: TGTGCCAGCAGTTACCCCGGGACAGGGGAAGAGACCCAGTACTTC
CDR3: CASSYPGTGEETQYF
V: TRBV6-2/TRBV6-3
D: TRBD1
size: once
J: TRBJ2-5

DNA: TGTGCCTGGGCAGTAATGTCGAGCACTGAAGCTTTCTTT
CDR3: CAWAVMSSTEAFF
V: TRBV30
D: -
size: once
J: TRBJ1-1

DNA: TGTGCCAGCAGTTACGGGGGGACGGGTTACAATGAGCAGTTCTTC
CDR3: CASSYGGTGYNEQFF
V: TRBV6-5
D: -
size: -
J: TRBJ2-1

DNA: TGCGCCAGCAGCTTGGAGCTGGGGTCGTGGGAGACCCAGTACTTC
CDR3: CASSLELGSWETQYF
V: TRBV5-1
D: -
size: -
J: TRBJ2-5

DNA: TGTGCCAGCAGTTCCTCCGGGACAGGGATTTACTCTGAAGCTTTCTTT
CDR3: CASSSSGTGIYSEAFF
V: TRBV5-6
D: TRBD1
size: -
J: TRBJ1-1

DNA: TGTGCCAGCTCACCAATCAGGGGGCAGGGGGCAAGGGACGAGCAGTACTTC
CDR3: CASSPIRGQGARDEQYF
V: TRBV18
D: TRBD1
size: -
J: TRBJ2-7

DNA: TGCGCCAGCAGCTTGGATAGTGTCCGGGCGACCCAGTACTTC
CDR3: CASSLDSVRATQYF
V: TRBV5-1
D: -
size: -
J: TRBJ2-5

DNA: TGCGCCAGCAGCCCTAACGCAGGGTCAAGCTATGGCTACACCTTC
CDR3: CASSPNAGSSYGYTF
V: TRBV5-1
D: -
size: -
J: TRBJ1-2

DNA: TGTGCCAGCAGGTTACAGGGTGCCTCCTCCTACGAGCAGTACTTC
CDR3: CASRLQGASSYEQYF
V: TRBV27
D: -
size: -
J: TRBJ2-7

DNA: TGTGCCAGCAGCCCCCGAGGCGGGCGGTTTGGCACCGGGGAGCTGTTTTTT
CDR3: CASSPRGGRFGTGELFF
V: TRBV5-4
D: -
size: -
J: TRBJ2-2

DNA: TGCGCCAGCAGCCAAGCGCCGGGCGGACCCCAGCATTTT
CDR3: CASSQAPGGPQHF
V: TRBV4-3
D: -
size: -
J: TRBJ1-5

DNA: TGTGCCACCAGTCGGGGGGGGACAGATACGCAGTATTTT
CDR3: CATSRGGTDTQYF
V: TRBV24-1
D: TRBD2
size: -
J: TRBJ2-3

DNA: TGTGCCAGCAGGGGACTAGGAGGGAGCACAGATACGCAGTATTTT
CDR3: CASRGLGGSTDTQYF
V: TRBV6-5
D: TRBD2
size: -
J: TRBJ2-3

DNA: TGCAGCGTTGAAGTTTCAGGGAGGGTCACAGATACGCAGTATTTT
CDR3: CSVEVSGRVTDTQYF
V: TRBV29-1
D: TRBD2
size: -
J: TRBJ2-3

DNA: TGTGCCAGCAGGGCCGGGACCTACTACGAGCAGTACTTC
CDR3: CASRAGTYYEQYF
V: TRBV2
D: -
size: -
J: TRBJ2-7

DNA: TGTGCCAGCAGCCAAGCGGGACCTCGTGGAAACACCATATATTTT
CDR3: CASSQAGPRGNTIYF
V: TRBV14
D: -
size: once
J: TRBJ1-3

DNA: TGTGCCAGCAGCTTCTCCGGGTCCGGAGGGGAGACCCAGTACTTC
CDR3: CASSFSGSGGETQYF
V: TRBV7-2
D: -
size: -
J: TRBJ2-5

DNA: TGTGCCAGCTCACCGGGAGGACAGCCTACTTCACCCCTCCACTTT
CDR3: CASSPGGQPTSPLHF
V: TRBV18
D: -
size: -
J: TRBJ1-6

DNA: TGTGCCAGCAGCCAAGAAAGCCGACCACAAGAGACCCAGTACTTC
CDR3: CASSQESRPQETQYF
V: TRBV3-1/TRBV3-2
D: -
size: -
J: TRBJ2-5

DNA: TGTGCCAGCAGTTACTCGTCAGGGAAGAATACCGGGGAGCTGTTTTTT
CDR3: CASSYSSGKNTGELFF
V: TRBV6-5
D: -
size: -
J: TRBJ2-2

DNA: TGTGCCAGCAGCGGGCGTGATGTAGAGACCCAGTACTTC
CDR3: CASSGRDVETQYF
V: TRBV7-9
D: -
size: -
J: TRBJ2-5